This section outlines one T cell receptor beta chain sequence together with its context. This entry belongs to a study of blood T cell repertoires in COVID-19. Study details: Donors in the United States, Italy and Spain gave samples during acute or convalescent COVID-19.

Authors' processing steps: Reference gene primer amplification gave estimated nucleated cell counts. Repertoires were generated with immunoSEQ multiplex PCR, while TCRdb's copy carries only in-frame clones and drops some. That table furnishes V, J and clone size, whereas the DNA furnished D and trimming. In the table there are approximately 210,000 clones, about 77% of which are singletons. All enrollees were about 18 to 89 years old and from around 25 US areas. Participants reported their clinical history, and cohort assignment relied on those reports. This sequence originates from a woman between 50 and 59 years old with acute COVID-19. The sample taken for sequencing was PBMCs or T cells enriched from blood (not recorded which).

The CDR3 is CASAKPNSPLHF. Here the CDR3 DNA reads TGTGCCAGCGCAAAGCCAAATTCACCCCTCCACTTT. The chain uses TRBV6-5 and TRBJ1-6; unclear D gene. The germline V gene encodes CDR1 MNHEY and CDR2 SVGAGI. With 8 bases removed from V and 7 bases from J, the gap between germline ends came to 9 bases. The CDR3 spans 12 residues.